This record looks at one T cell receptor beta chain sequence and its context. V gave up 8 bases and J gave up 9 bases; unmatched junction bases: 15. The CDR3 contains 16 residues. CDR1 is SGHVS and CDR2 is FQNEAQ in the germline V gene. As handled by the study authors: Estimation of nucleated cell counts relied on the amplification of reference gene primers. Generated by immunoSEQ multiplex PCR, the TCRdb table keeps only in-frame clones and is missing some. The V and J calls and the clone size are those of that table, but D and trimming were determined from the DNA. The repertoire includes around 55,000 clones, 90% of them detected once, and 5.5% to 7.5% sits in the top ten. This entry comes from a study of blood T cell repertoires in COVID-19.

The sequence was obtained from a man aged 35 to 55 with acute or convalescent COVID-19. This rearrangement joins TRBV7-8 to TRBJ2-1; 11 bases match TRBD2. Sample: peripheral blood. In nucleotides, the CDR3 is TGTGCCAGCGCCCAGAATAGCGGGAGGGAGTGGAGTGAGCAGTTCTTC. Protein sequence: CASAQNSGREWSEQFF.